The rows below give T cell receptor beta chains drawn from one sample of a study of tumor and adjacent non-tumor tissue in lung cancer. TCRdb independently ran MiXCR on the multiplex PCR reads; one entry per CDR3 protein. The data hold 40,000 to 60,000 distinct CDR3 sequences, with 60% to 65% observed a single time. Sequenced material: distant non-tumor lung tissue. The receptors were gathered from a woman in her seventies with non-small cell lung cancer. CDR3s include the opening cysteine and the closing phenylalanine or tryptophan. D genes are given only for firm matches. The listing skips clone size in some rows; elsewhere it reads once, few, many or a size class.

J,D,V,size,CDR3,DNA
TRBJ1-1,.,TRBV5-6,many,CASSWGPDTEAFF,TGTGCCAGCAGTTGGGGGCCCGACACTGAAGCTTTCTTT
TRBJ1-2,.,TRBV12-3/TRBV12-4,.,CASSLVRLHGYTF,TGTGCCAGCAGTTTAGTTCGGCTCCATGGCTACACCTTC
TRBJ2-3,TRBD2,TRBV6-2/TRBV6-3,.,CASSAIGLVGVPRSDTQYF,TGTGCCAGCAGTGCAATAGGACTAGTGGGAGTCCCTCGATCAGATACGCAGTATTTT
TRBJ2-2,TRBD2,TRBV11-3,once,CASSSSGTTGELSF,TGTGCCAGCAGCTCTAGCGGGACCACCGGAGAGCTGTCTTTT
TRBJ1-4,.,TRBV6-1,.,CASSVVQGNGKLLF,TGTGCCAGCAGTGTAGTACAGGGTAATGGAAAACTGCTTTTT
TRBJ1-2,TRBD1,TRBV12-3/TRBV12-4,.,CASSFFMTGAYYVYTF,TGTGCCAGCAGTTTCTTTATGACAGGGGCGTACTATGTCTACACCTTC
TRBJ2-3,.,TRBV4-1,.,CASRLYRGGTDTQYF,TGCGCCAGCAGGCTCTATAGGGGGGGCACAGATACGCAGTATTTT
TRBJ2-6,.,TRBV6-5,.,CASSYSMDSGVNVLTF,TGTGCTAGCAGTTACTCGATGGACTCTGGGGTGAACGTCCTGACTTTC
TRBJ2-3,.,TRBV12-3/TRBV12-4,.,CASGASGIDTQYF,TGTGCTAGCGGTGCCTCAGGGATAGATACGCAGTATTTT
TRBJ1-2,.,TRBV6-6,.,CACEGGGTARTF,TGTGCCTGCGAGGGGGGTGGAACTGCCCGCACCTTC
TRBJ2-1,TRBD2,TRBV7-9,.,CASSFPLAGGGNEQFF,TGTGCCAGCAGCTTTCCACTAGCGGGAGGAGGGAATGAGCAGTTCTTC
TRBJ2-7,TRBD1,TRBV7-9,many,CASSSRGDRDEQYF,TGTGCCAGCAGCTCCCGGGGAGACAGGGACGAGCAGTACTTC
TRBJ2-7,.,TRBV28,few,CASSLGADSFYEQYF,TGTGCCAGCAGTTTAGGGGCGGACAGTTTTTACGAGCAGTACTTC
TRBJ2-3,TRBD2,TRBV6-1,.,CVSSPLAVSTDTQYF,TGTGTCAGCAGCCCGCTAGCGGTGAGCACAGATACGCAGTATTTT
TRBJ2-1,TRBD2,TRBV4-1,once,CASSPRTSGSNKEQFF,TGCGCCAGCAGCCCAAGGACCAGCGGGAGTAACAAAGAGCAGTTCTTC
TRBJ2-2,TRBD2,TRBV20-1,.,CGASAGGSLSGELFF,TGCGGTGCTAGCGCTGGCGGGAGTCTATCCGGGGAGCTGTTTTTT
TRBJ2-2,TRBD1,TRBV29-1,.,CSVQDRHHTGELFF,TGCAGCGTTCAGGACAGGCATCACACCGGGGAGCTGTTTTTT
TRBJ2-1,.,TRBV20-1,.,CNASWLNSYNEQFF,TGCAATGCGAGCTGGTTAAACTCCTACAATGAGCAGTTCTTC
TRBJ2-5,TRBD2,TRBV4-2,many,CASSQDPAGVGETQYF,TGTGCCAGCAGCCAAGATCCAGCGGGAGTGGGAGAGACCCAGTACTTC
TRBJ1-1,.,TRBV6-5,.,CANRSTTAGPEAFF,TGTGCCAACAGATCCACCACAGCGGGACCTGAAGCTTTCTTT
TRBJ2-5,.,TRBV4-3,.,CASSRHRDSQETQYF,TGCGCCAGCAGCCGACACCGGGACTCACAAGAGACCCAGTACTTC
TRBJ2-1,.,TRBV20-1,once,CSARVQWERYWDEQFF,TGCAGTGCTAGGGTCCAGTGGGAGAGGTATTGGGATGAGCAGTTCTTC
TRBJ2-6,.,TRBV29-1,.,CGVEGRSSGANVPTF,TGCGGCGTTGAAGGCAGGAGCTCTGGGGCCAACGTCCCGACTTTC
TRBJ1-2,TRBD1,TRBV6-5,.,CASSYSMRPDRTGYTF,TGTGCCAGCAGTTACTCGATGAGGCCGGACAGGACTGGCTACACCTTC
TRBJ2-7,.,TRBV5-5,many,CASSSSGLTYEQYF,TGTGCCAGCAGCTCTTCGGGACTGACCTACGAGCAGTACTTC
TRBJ1-1,.,TRBV29-1,many,CSSAGTPNTEAFF,TGCAGCTCCGCCGGGACACCGAACACTGAAGCTTTCTTT
TRBJ2-7,.,TRBV10-3,.,CAISDPGHDHGQYF,TGTGCCATCAGTGACCCGGGACACGACCACGGACAGTACTTC
TRBJ1-1,TRBD1,TRBV7-3,.,CVSSWDRGSTEAFF,TGTGTCAGCAGCTGGGACAGGGGATCCACTGAAGCTTTCTTT
TRBJ2-3,.,TRBV28,.,CVSSLVTSTDTQYF,TGTGTCAGCAGTCTGGTGACTAGCACAGATACGCAGTATTTT